These T cell receptor beta chains were read from a single sample in a study of blood T cell repertoires in COVID-19. The data were produced by immunoSEQ multiplex PCR, yet TCRdb's version contains in-frame clones alone and is incomplete. Of hundreds of thousands of clones listed, about four fifths are singletons. Sequenced: PBMCs or T cells enriched from blood (not recorded which). All receptors come from a middle-aged woman who had recovered from COVID-19. CDR3s include the opening cysteine and the closing phenylalanine or tryptophan. Each record gives: V gene, clone size, D gene, J gene, CDR3 length, CDR3 protein, CDR3 DNA. A D gene is named only where the DNA matches it firmly. Not every row has a clone size; where given, it reads once, few, many or a size class.

TRBV3-1/TRBV3-2,once,-,TRBJ1-3,15,CASSTDTVSGNTIYF,TGTGCCAGCAGCACCGACACCGTCTCTGGAAACACCATATATTTT
TRBV27,-,TRBD2,TRBJ2-1,19,CASSPSGQGGTSGSNEQFF,TGTGCCAGCAGTCCTTCCGGACAGGGTGGGACTAGCGGGAGTAATGAGCAGTTCTTC
TRBV16,once,-,TRBJ1-1,14,CASRQGQGNTEAFF,TGTGCCAGCAGGCAGGGGCAGGGGAACACTGAAGCTTTCTTT
TRBV28,-,TRBD1,TRBJ1-2,17,CASWRSAPDRVNYGYTF,TGTGCCAGCTGGCGGAGTGCGCCAGACAGGGTCAACTATGGCTACACCTTC
TRBV7-2,-,TRBD2,TRBJ2-7,15,CASSSLGLAGYEQYF,TGTGCCAGCAGCTCACTGGGACTAGCGGGTTACGAGCAGTACTTC
TRBV18,-,-,TRBJ1-2,13,CASSPGSNYGYTF,TGTGCCAGCTCACCCGGGTCAAACTATGGCTACACCTTC
TRBV5-5,few,TRBD1,TRBJ2-2,14,CASSLTGGTGELFF,TGTGCCAGCAGCTTAACAGGGGGCACCGGGGAGCTGTTTTTT
TRBV2,-,TRBD1,TRBJ2-2,17,CASSREGQGANTGELFF,TGTGCCAGCAGCCGGGAGGGACAGGGGGCGAACACCGGGGAGCTGTTTTTT
TRBV28,many,-,TRBJ1-1,15,CASRTKGDMNTEAFF,TGTGCCAGCAGGACAAAGGGGGATATGAACACTGAAGCTTTCTTT
TRBV7-3,-,-,TRBJ2-2,15,CASSLLQGGTGELFF,TGTGCCAGCAGCTTATTACAGGGCGGAACCGGGGAGCTGTTTTTT
TRBV7-9,few,-,TRBJ1-4,12,CASSWDSQKLFF,TGTGCCAGCAGCTGGGACTCCCAAAAACTGTTTTTT
TRBV5-3,-,-,TRBJ1-5,12,CARSLLPRPQHF,TGTGCCAGAAGCTTGCTCCCCCGGCCCCAGCATTTT
TRBV5-1,-,-,TRBJ2-3,14,CASSLVQGRDTQYF,TGCGCCAGCAGCTTGGTGCAGGGGCGAGATACGCAGTATTTT
TRBV11-2,-,-,TRBJ2-5,12,CASSRGSETQYF,TGTGCCAGCAGCAGGGGCTCAGAGACCCAGTACTTC
TRBV29-1,-,TRBD2,TRBJ2-5,14,CSAGTSGSGETQYF,TGCAGCGCCGGGACTAGCGGGAGCGGAGAGACCCAGTACTTC